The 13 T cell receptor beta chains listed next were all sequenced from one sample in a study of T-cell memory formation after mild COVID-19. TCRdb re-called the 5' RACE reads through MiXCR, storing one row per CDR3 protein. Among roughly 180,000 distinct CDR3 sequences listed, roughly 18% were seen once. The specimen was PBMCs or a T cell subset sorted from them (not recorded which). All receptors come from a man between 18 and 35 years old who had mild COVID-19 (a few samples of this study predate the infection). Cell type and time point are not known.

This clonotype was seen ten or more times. DNA of the CDR3: TGTGCCAGCCTTCGGTCCACATACACCGGGGAGCTGTTTTTT. Translating it yields CASLRSTYTGELFF. The chain combines TRBV12-3 or TRBV12-4 with TRBJ2-2; no definite D call. Trimming shortened V by 8 bases and J by 3 bases, and 13 bases separated the two germline ends. The CDR3 totals 14 residues.

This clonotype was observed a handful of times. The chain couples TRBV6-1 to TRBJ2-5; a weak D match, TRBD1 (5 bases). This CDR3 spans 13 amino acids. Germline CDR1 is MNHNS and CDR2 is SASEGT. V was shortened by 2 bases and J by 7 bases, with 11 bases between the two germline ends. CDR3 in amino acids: CASSENSRATQYF. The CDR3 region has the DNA TGTGCCAGCAGTGAAAATAGCAGGGCGACCCAGTACTTC.

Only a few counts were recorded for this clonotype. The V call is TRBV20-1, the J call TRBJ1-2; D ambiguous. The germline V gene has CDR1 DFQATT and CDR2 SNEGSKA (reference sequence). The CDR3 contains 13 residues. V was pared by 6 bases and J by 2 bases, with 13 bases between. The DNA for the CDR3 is TGCAGTGCCCCCGGGATCCGAAACTATGGCTACACCTTC. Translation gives CSAPGIRNYGYTF.

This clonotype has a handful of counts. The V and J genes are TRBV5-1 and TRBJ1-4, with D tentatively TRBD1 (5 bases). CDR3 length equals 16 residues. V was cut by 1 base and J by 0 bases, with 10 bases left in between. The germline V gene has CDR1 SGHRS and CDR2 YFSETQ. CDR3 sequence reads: CASSLLQATTNEKLFF. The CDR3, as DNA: TGCGCCAGCAGCTTGTTACAGGCTACAACTAATGAAAAACTGTTTTTT.

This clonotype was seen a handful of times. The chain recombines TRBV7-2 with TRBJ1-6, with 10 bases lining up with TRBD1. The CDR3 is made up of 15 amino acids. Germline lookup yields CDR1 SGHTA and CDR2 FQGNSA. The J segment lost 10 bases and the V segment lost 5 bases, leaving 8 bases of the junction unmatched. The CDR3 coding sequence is TGTGCCAGCAGCCTCCGGACAGGGGGGGGATCACCCCTCCACTTT. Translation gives CASSLRTGGGSPLHF.

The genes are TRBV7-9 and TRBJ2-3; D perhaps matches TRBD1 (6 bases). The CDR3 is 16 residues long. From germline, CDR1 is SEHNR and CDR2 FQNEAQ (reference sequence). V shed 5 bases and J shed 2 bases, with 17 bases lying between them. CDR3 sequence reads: CASSRGTGQYTDTQYF. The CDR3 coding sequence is TGTGCCAGCAGCCGGGGCACTGGACAGTACACAGATACGCAGTATTTT.

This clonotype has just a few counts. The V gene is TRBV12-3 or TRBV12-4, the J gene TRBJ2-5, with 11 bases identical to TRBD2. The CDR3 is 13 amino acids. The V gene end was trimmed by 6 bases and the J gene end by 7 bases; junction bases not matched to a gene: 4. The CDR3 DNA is TGTGCCAGCAGCGATCTAGCGGGGGGGACCCAGTACTTC. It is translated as CASSDLAGGTQYF.

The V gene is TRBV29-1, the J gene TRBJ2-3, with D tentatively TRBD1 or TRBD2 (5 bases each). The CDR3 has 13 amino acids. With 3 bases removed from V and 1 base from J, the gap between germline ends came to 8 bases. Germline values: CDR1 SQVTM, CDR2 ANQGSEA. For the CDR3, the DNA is TGCAGCGTTGATTCGGGACGCACAGATACGCAGTATTTT. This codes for CSVDSGRTDTQYF.

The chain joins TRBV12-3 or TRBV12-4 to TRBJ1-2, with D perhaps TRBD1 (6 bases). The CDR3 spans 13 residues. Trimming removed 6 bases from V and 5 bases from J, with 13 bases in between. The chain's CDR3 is CASSRTDSYGYTF. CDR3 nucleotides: TGTGCCAGCAGCCGGACAGACAGTTATGGCTACACCTTC.

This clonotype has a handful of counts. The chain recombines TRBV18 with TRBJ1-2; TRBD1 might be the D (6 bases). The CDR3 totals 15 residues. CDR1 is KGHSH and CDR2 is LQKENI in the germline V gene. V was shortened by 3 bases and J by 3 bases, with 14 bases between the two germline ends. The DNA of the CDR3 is TGTGCCAGCTCACCCGTACAGGGCTTCGACTATGGCTACACCTTC. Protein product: CASSPVQGFDYGYTF.

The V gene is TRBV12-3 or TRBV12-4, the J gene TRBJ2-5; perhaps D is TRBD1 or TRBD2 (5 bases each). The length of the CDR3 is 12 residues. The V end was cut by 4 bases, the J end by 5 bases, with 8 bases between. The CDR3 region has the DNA TGTGCCAGCAGTTCGGGACCGGAGACCCAGTACTTC. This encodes CASSSGPETQYF.

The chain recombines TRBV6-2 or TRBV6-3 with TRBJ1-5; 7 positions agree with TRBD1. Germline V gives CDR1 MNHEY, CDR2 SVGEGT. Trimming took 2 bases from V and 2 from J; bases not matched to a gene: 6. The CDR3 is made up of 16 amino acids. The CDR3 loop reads CASSYPDRQRNQPQHF. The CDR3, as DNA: TGTGCCAGCAGTTACCCGGACAGGCAGCGCAATCAGCCCCAGCATTTT.

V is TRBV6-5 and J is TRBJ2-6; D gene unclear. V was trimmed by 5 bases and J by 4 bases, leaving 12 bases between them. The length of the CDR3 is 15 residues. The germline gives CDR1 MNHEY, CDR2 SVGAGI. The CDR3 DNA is TGTGCCAGCAGTAGCGCCCGATTCGGGGCCAACGTCCTGACTTTC. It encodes CASSSARFGANVLTF.